These 32 T cell receptor beta chains were all obtained from the same sample, sequenced in a study of read filtering for tumor transcriptome and immune sequencing. The library was built from about 0.4 ug RNA with molecular barcoded adaptors for alpha/delta and beta/gamma chains. TCRdb ran MiXCR on the reads and lists one entry per CDR3 protein. This table has 35,000 to 55,000 distinct CDR3 sequences, around 12% appearing once. Sequences were obtained from a population of CD138-negative cells sorted from bone marrow. The receptors derive from a donor at least 40 years old with multiple myeloma.

In this sample, this clonotype turned up a few times. One base away lies a much larger clone, so this may be a sequencing read error. DNA for the CDR3: TGCAGCGTTGGGGCGGACTTCCCCGTGCACGAGCTGTACTTC. Protein sequence: CSVGADFPVHELYF. The chain carries TRBV29-1 and TRBJ2-7; TRBD2 is a possible D gene (5 bases). The CDR3 loop spans 14 amino acids. CDR1 and CDR2 (germline): SQVTM, ANQGSEA.

Worth noting for this clonotype: A single base separates this from a much larger clone, so it may be a read error. This sequence joins TRBV5-8 and TRBJ2-3; possible D gene TRBD1, 7 bases. Per germline, CDR1 SGHTS and CDR2 YDEGEE. The CDR3 is 15 residues long. V was cut by 4 bases and J by 0 bases, with 12 bases left in between. The CDR3 nucleotides are TGTGCCAGCAGCCAGACAGGGACTAGCACAGATACGCAGTATTTT. Encoded protein: CASSQTGTSTDTQYF.

This clonotype was detected many times. The chain is built from TRBV10-3 and TRBJ1-5, with D uncertain. V lost 0 bases and J 4 bases, leaving 10 bases between the germline ends. The length of the CDR3 is 15 residues. CDR1 and CDR2 from the germline V gene are ENHRY and SYGVKD. CDR3 bases: TGTGCCATCAGTGAGTCCACGGACCGAAATCAGCCCCAGCATTTT. Translation: CAISESTDRNQPQHF.

In this sample, this clonotype turned up many times. The chain couples TRBV20-1 to TRBJ1-6; 7 bases line up with TRBD1. The CDR3 contains 14 residues. V shed 4 bases, J shed 10 bases, and the junction held 10 bases outside the gene matches. Germline-derived CDR1 and CDR2 are DFQATT and SNEGSKA (reference sequence). The CDR3 loop reads CSANQQGPGSPLHF. The CDR3 DNA reads TGCAGTGCTAACCAACAGGGGCCTGGGTCACCCCTCCACTTT.

In its sample, this clonotype was seen many times. V gene TRBV2 combines with J gene TRBJ1-3; D remains ambiguous. V lost 2 bases, J lost 3 bases, and 8 bases lay in between. The CDR3 spans 14 residues. Germline V gives CDR1 SNHLY, CDR2 FYNNEI. The CDR3 loop is CASSESRGGNTIYF. The DNA of the CDR3 is TGTGCCAGCAGTGAATCGAGAGGTGGAAACACCATATATTTT. Filled out from reference TRBV2 and TRBJ1-3, the complete variable domain reads EPEVTQTPSHQVTQMGQEVILRCVPISNHLYFYWYRQILGQKVEFLVSFYNNEISEKSEIFDDQFSVERPDGSNFTLKIRSTKLEDSAMYFCASSESRGGNTIYFGEGSWLTVV.

The sample holds many counts of this clonotype. The CDR3 loop is CASSKDTRFSGNTIYF. In nucleotides, the CDR3 is TGTGCCAGCAGCAAAGACACGCGGTTCTCTGGAAACACCATATATTTT. This chain uses TRBV6-6 with TRBJ1-3, with D hard to call. The CDR3 consists of 16 residues. CDR1 is MNHNY and CDR2 is SVGAGI in the germline V gene (reference sequence). V was trimmed by 6 bases and J by 0 bases, leaving 15 bases between them.

This clonotype was detected many times. This chain uses TRBV9 with TRBJ1-2; D is perhaps TRBD1 (6 bases). CDR3 length: 16 amino acids. V lost 3 bases and J 5 bases, leaving 20 bases between the germline ends. Germline V gives CDR1 SGDLS, CDR2 YYNGEE. The CDR3 spells CASSGDVGGDRYGYTF. For the CDR3, the DNA is TGTGCCAGCAGCGGAGATGTGGGGGGCGATAGGTATGGCTACACCTTC.

This clonotype was seen many times. The CDR3 does not end in the conserved phenylalanine or tryptophan, so this is likely a read error. The genes are TRBV9 and TRBJ2-1, with 11 positions matching TRBD2. J lost 9 bases, V lost 3 bases, and 8 bases had no gene match. CDR1 is SGDLS and CDR2 is YYNGEE in the germline V gene. This CDR3 is 15 amino acids long. CDR3 amino acids: CASSDGLAGFSEQFY. The CDR3 DNA sequence: TGTGCCAGCAGCGACGGACTAGCGGGCTTCAGTGAGCAGTTCTAC.

This clonotype was seen ten or more times. V usage is TRBV29-1 and J usage is TRBJ2-3; either TRBD1 or TRBD2 may fit D (5 bases each). The CDR3 consists of 13 residues. V lost 3 bases and J 6 bases, leaving 13 bases between the germline ends. Per germline, CDR1 SQVTM and CDR2 ANQGSEA. CDR3 sequence (DNA): TGCAGCGTTGATGGTCTAGCAGGGGATACGCAGTATTTT. Protein product: CSVDGLAGDTQYF.

This clonotype appeared many times. The chain uses TRBV20-1 and TRBJ1-1; maybe TRBD1 (6 bases). CDR1 and CDR2 from the germline V gene are DFQATT and SNEGSKA (reference sequence). V was cut by 2 bases and J by 3 bases, with 16 bases left in between. This CDR3 has 15 residues. The CDR3 region has the DNA TGCAGTGCTAGAACTCAGCTGGGGGGCGACACTGAAGCTTTCTTT. Translated, it gives CSARTQLGGDTEAFF.

In this sample, this clonotype turned up many times. The rearrangement joins TRBV7-2 to TRBJ2-3; 7 nucleotides line up with TRBD2. The ends lost 3 bases at V and 4 bases at J; junction bases unmatched: 4. CDR1 is SGHTA, CDR2 FQGNSA, per germline. The CDR3 runs to 14 residues. CDR3 sequence reads: CASSLALAADTQYF. The CDR3 DNA reads TGTGCCAGCAGCTTGGCGCTAGCGGCAGATACGCAGTATTTT.

The table lists this clonotype with many counts. The chain links TRBV18 to TRBJ2-1, with D perhaps being TRBD1 or TRBD2 (5 bases each). V lost 6 bases, J lost 2 bases, and 14 bases lay in between. Looked up from germline, CDR1 is KGHSH and CDR2 is LQKENI. This CDR3 comprises 15 residues. In DNA, the CDR3 is TGTGCCAGCTCCTTCGGGGCGGTTACCTACAATGAGCAGTTCTTC. Its translation is CASSFGAVTYNEQFF.

This clonotype was counted between two and nine times. This chain links TRBV10-3 with TRBJ2-7; no firm D call. This CDR3 comprises 12 residues. Germline V gene lookup returns CDR1 ENHRY and CDR2 SYGVKD. With 0 bases removed from V and 4 bases from J, the gap between germline ends came to 4 bases. CDR3 nucleotide sequence: TGTGCCATCAGTGAGTCGAGTTACGAGCAGTACTTC. It specifies CAISESSYEQYF.

There are many counts of this clonotype. The J gene is TRBJ2-3, the V gene TRBV6-1; no reliable D call. The CDR3 has 14 amino acids. Germline assignment: CDR1 MNHNS and CDR2 SASEGT. V dropped 2 bases and J dropped 0 bases, with 6 bases sitting between them. The CDR3 DNA sequence: TGTGCCAGCAGTGAACACCTTAGCACAGATACGCAGTATTTT. This gives the protein CASSEHLSTDTQYF.

Points on this clonotype: A single base separates this from a much larger clone, so it may be a read error. This chain joins TRBV7-2 and TRBJ2-5; TRBD1 matches 10 bases. The CDR3 runs 13 residues. Looked up from germline, CDR1 is SGHTA and CDR2 is FQGNSA. V gave up 6 bases and J gave up 8 bases; unmatched junction bases: 6. The CDR3 nucleotides are TGTGCCAGCAGACGGGACAGGGGTGATACCCAGTACTTC. This encodes CASRRDRGDTQYF. Combining the CDR3 with reference TRBV7-2 and TRBJ2-5 gives the whole variable domain GAGVSQSPSNKVTEKGKDVELRCDPISGHTALYWYRQSLGQGLEFLIYFQGNSAPDKSGLPSDRFSAERTGGSVSTLTIQRTQQEDSAVYLCASRRDRGDTQYFGPGTRLLVL.

At least ten counts were recorded for this clonotype. The V and J genes are TRBV11-2 and TRBJ2-5; TRBD1 matches 7 bases. Trimming cost V 1 base and J 2 bases; bases outside gene matches: 4. CDR3 length: 15 residues. The germline CDR1 and CDR2 sequences are SGHAT and FQNNGV. As DNA, the CDR3 is TGTGCCAGCAGCTTAGTTGGGACAGAACAAGAGACCCAGTACTTC. Translating gives CASSLVGTEQETQYF.

This clonotype has ten or more counts. The CDR3 nucleotides are TGTGCCAGTAGTATAGTCCCTAGCGGGAGAGTTGGAAACATTCAGTACTTC. This codes for CASSIVPSGRVGNIQYF. The genes are TRBV19 and TRBJ2-4, with 10 bases that match TRBD2. The CDR3 spans 17 residues. V was pared by 1 base and J by 6 bases, with 9 bases of the junction left unmatched. Germline values: CDR1 LNHDA, CDR2 SQIVND (reference sequence).

This clonotype was detected only once. A junction end diverges from the germline sequence, so it may reflect a read error. The chain employs TRBV20-1 and TRBJ2-1; TRBD2 agrees at 8 bases. The CDR3 has 14 amino acids. Germline CDR1 and CDR2: DFQATT and SNEGSKA (reference sequence). The CDR3 sequence is CSAPSGRTYDEQLF. The CDR3 DNA reads TGCAGTGCTCCGAGCGGGAGAACTTACGATGAGCAGCTCTTC.

This clonotype was seen only a few times. A much larger clonotype is one base distant, so this may be a read error. V is TRBV6-2 or TRBV6-3 and J is TRBJ2-1; no reliable D call. The length of the CDR3 is 12 residues. Germline V gives CDR1 MNHEY, CDR2 SVGEGT. Trimming took off 6 bases at V and 7 bases at J, with 10 bases between the two ends. In DNA form, the CDR3 reads TGTGCCAGCAGGACCGTGGGGAATGAGCAGTTCTTC. This encodes CASRTVGNEQFF.

This clonotype was seen ten or more times. The chain recombines TRBV15 with TRBJ2-2, with D possibly being TRBD1 (6 bases). CDR1 LNHNV and CDR2 YYDKDF come from the germline V gene (reference sequence). The CDR3 runs 13 residues. Between the trimmed V and J ends, which lost 4 bases and 7 bases, there was a span of 10 bases. Here the CDR3 reads CATSTRQVGELFF. The CDR3 DNA reads as TGTGCCACCAGCACCCGACAGGTCGGGGAGCTGTTTTTT. The entire variable domain, with the rest obtained from reference TRBV15 and TRBJ2-2, is as follows: DAMVIQNPRYQVTQFGKPVTLSCSQTLNHNVMYWYQQKSSQAPKLLFHYYDKDFNNEADTPDNFQSRRPNTSFCFLDIRSPGLGDTAMYLCATSTRQVGELFFGEGSRLTVL.

On this clonotype itself: A junction boundary mismatches the germline segment, possibly from a read error. This rearrangement joins TRBV29-1 to TRBJ2-6; tentatively, D is TRBD2 (6 bases). Germline-derived CDR1 and CDR2 are SQVTM and ANQGSEA. This CDR3 has 15 amino acids. The CDR3 loop reads CSGLVRVSGANVLTF. DNA of the CDR3: TGTAGCGGTCTGGTCAGGGTCTCTGGGGCCAACGTCCTGACTTTC.

About this clonotype: Possible read error: a much larger clone is one base away. V is TRBV6-1 and J is TRBJ2-3; D remains ambiguous. Germline V gene data show CDR1 as MNHNS and CDR2 as SASEGT. Trimming cost V 0 bases and J 5 bases, with 9 bases left between them. The CDR3 contains 14 residues. The DNA of the CDR3 is TGTGCCAGCAGTGAAGCGCTAGGAGAAGATACGCAGTATTTT. This codes for CASSEALGEDTQYF.

Remarks on this clonotype: This may be a read error: a much more frequent sequence differs by one nucleotide. The chain carries TRBV28 and TRBJ2-7, with 8 positions matching TRBD1. This CDR3 region has 13 residues. Per germline, CDR1 MDHEN and CDR2 SYDVKM. The V and J ends lost 8 bases and 6 bases, in that order; junction bases with no gene match: 9. CDR3 region: CASGTGGRGEQYF. The CDR3 DNA reads TGTGCCAGCGGAACAGGGGGAAGGGGCGAGCAGTACTTC. The complete variable domain, with remaining parts taken from reference TRBV28 and TRBJ2-7, reads DVKVTQSSRYLVKRTGEKVFLECVQDMDHENMFWYRQDPGLGLRLIYFSYDVKMKEKGDIPEGYSVSREKKERFSLILESASTNQTSMYLCASGTGGRGEQYFGPGTRLTVT.

Worth noting for this clonotype: A junction boundary mismatches the germline segment, possibly from a read error. J is TRBJ2-1 and V is TRBV7-6; D is perhaps TRBD1 or TRBD2 (5 bases each). CDR3 length: 15 amino acids. From germline, CDR1 is SGHVS and CDR2 FNYEAQ. The CDR3 sequence: CANSSDMGVYNEQFF. CDR3 in DNA: TGTGCCAACAGCTCAGACATGGGGGTCTACAATGAGCAGTTCTTC. Based on the CDR3 plus reference TRBV7-6 and TRBJ2-1, the full variable domain is GAGVSQSPRYKVTKRGQDVALRCDPISGHVSLYWYRQALGQGPEFLTYFNYEAQQDKSGLPNDRFSAERPEGSISTLTIQRTEQRDSAMYRCANSSDMGVYNEQFFGPGTRLTVL.

The chain is built from TRBV7-2 and TRBJ1-3; 7 nucleotides line up with TRBD1. V shed 4 bases, J shed 4 bases, and the junction held 1 base outside the gene matches. CDR1 is SGHTA, CDR2 FQGNSA, per germline. The CDR3 has 13 amino acids. The CDR3 DNA sequence: TGTGCCAGCAGCTGGGGACAGGGAAACACCATATATTTT. Its protein is CASSWGQGNTIYF.

In this sample, this clonotype turned up many times. The DNA for the CDR3 is TGCAGTGCTAGGGGACTAGCGGGATCATATGAGCAGTTCTTC. Its protein product is CSARGLAGSYEQFF. This sequence joins TRBV20-1 and TRBJ2-1; 13 bases fit TRBD2. The CDR3 is made up of 14 amino acids. J lost 8 bases, V lost 3 bases, and 4 bases had no gene match. CDR1 DFQATT and CDR2 SNEGSKA come from the germline V gene (reference sequence).

This clonotype was observed at least ten times. V usage is TRBV7-2 and J usage is TRBJ2-1; 10 nucleotides line up with TRBD1. V trimming: 1 base; J trimming: 8 bases; junction bases outside the gene matches: 8. Germline assignment: CDR1 SGHTA and CDR2 FQGNSA. This CDR3 contains 16 residues. The CDR3 region has the DNA TGTGCCAGCAGCTTAGGTAGGGACAGGGGAAAACATGAGCAGTTCTTC. This sequence encodes CASSLGRDRGKHEQFF.

This clonotype has ten or more counts. The chain couples TRBV4-2 to TRBJ2-2; TRBD1 aligns across 11 bases. The V gene's germline CDR1 is LGHNA and CDR2 YNFKEQ. The CDR3 length is 15 residues. V was pared by 5 bases and J by 6 bases, with 5 bases of the junction left unmatched. The CDR3 DNA sequence: TGTGCCAGCAGCGGTCGGGACAGGGGGTCCGGGGAGCTGTTTTTT. This gives the protein CASSGRDRGSGELFF.

This clonotype was seen at least ten times. The genes are TRBV11-2 and TRBJ1-2; the D gene is possibly TRBD1 (6 bases). CDR1 is SGHAT, CDR2 FQNNGV, per germline. Between the trimmed V and J ends, which lost 3 bases and 4 bases, there was a span of 15 bases. CDR3 size: 15 residues. As DNA, the CDR3 is TGTGCCAGCAGCTTGGAATCTACAGGGTCCTATGGCTACACCTTC. Amino acids: CASSLESTGSYGYTF.

The gene calls are TRBV20-1 and TRBJ2-7, with TRBD2 matching over 9 bases. The CDR3 sequence is 13 residues long. Germline V lookup: CDR1 DFQATT, CDR2 SNEGSKA (reference sequence). With V trimmed by 3 bases and J by 3 bases, 3 bases remained unmatched. CDR3 in DNA: TGCAGTGCTAGCCCTAGCGGGATCTACGAGCAGTACTTC. Protein: CSASPSGIYEQYF.

The table lists this clonotype with many counts. The chain joins TRBV7-9 to TRBJ1-6, with 7 bases fitting TRBD1. The CDR3 extends over 15 amino acids. Germline loops: CDR1 SEHNR, CDR2 FQNEAQ (reference sequence). V trimming: 5 bases; J trimming: 7 bases; junction bases outside the gene matches: 8. DNA of the CDR3: TGTGCCAGCAGCCAGACCCGGGACAGAAATTCACCCCTCCACTTT. The encoded protein is CASSQTRDRNSPLHF.

This clonotype was detected only a few times. A much larger clone lies a single base off, so this may be a read error. This chain links TRBV7-8 with TRBJ2-1; possibly TRBD2 for D (6 bases). The CDR3 has 15 residues. The germline gives CDR1 SGHVS, CDR2 FQNEAQ. The CDR3 sequence is CASSPGVSSYNGQFF. CDR3 in DNA: TGTGCCAGCAGCCCGGGGGTCAGCTCCTACAATGGGCAGTTCTTC.